This passage covers 13 T cell receptor beta chains from one sample sequenced in a study of neurological immune-mediated disorders. MiXCR, run by TCRdb on the 5' RACE reads, gives a single entry per CDR3 protein. Here the sample spans about 10,000 distinct CDR3 sequences, more than 20% being singletons. The sequenced material came from CD8+ T cells from blood. Receptors originate from a woman in her 40s with multiple sclerosis.

This clonotype has a count of ten or more. The genes are TRBV6-5 and TRBJ2-1; the match to TRBD1 covers 10 bases. With 5 bases clipped from V and 7 bases from J, the junction kept 8 bases outside the gene matches. From germline, CDR1 is MNHEY and CDR2 SVGAGI. The CDR3 sequence is 15 residues long. The CDR3 nucleotides are TGTGCCAGCAGTCAGGGACAGGGGATCGGGAATGAGCAGTTCTTC. It yields the protein CASSQGQGIGNEQFF.

This clonotype has a count of ten or more. V gene TRBV15 combines with J gene TRBJ1-2; no clear D. The CDR3 runs to 15 residues. V was shortened by 0 bases and J by 4 bases, with 12 bases between the two germline ends. Germline V gene data show CDR1 as LNHNV and CDR2 as YYDKDF (reference sequence). The CDR3 DNA follows: TGTGCCACCAGCAGAGATCGCGGCAGATTCTATGGCTACACCTTC. As protein: CATSRDRGRFYGYTF.

The V gene is TRBV20-1, the J gene TRBJ2-3; the D gene is possibly TRBD1 (5 bases). CDR3 length: 12 residues. Trimming shortened V by 5 bases and J by 1 base, and 7 bases separated the two germline ends. Germline CDR1 is DFQATT and CDR2 is SNEGSKA (reference sequence). This chain's CDR3 is CSAQGGTDTQYF. CDR3 sequence (DNA): TGCAGTGCTCAGGGCGGCACAGATACGCAGTATTTT.

In its sample, this clonotype was seen a few times. The CDR3 region is CASQARGDTGELFF. In DNA, the CDR3 is TGCGCCAGCCAAGCGCGCGGAGACACCGGGGAGCTGTTTTTT. The J gene is TRBJ2-2, the V gene TRBV4-1; D uncertain. Looked up from germline, CDR1 is MGHRA and CDR2 is YSYEKL. This CDR3 has 14 amino acids. V was pared by 8 bases and J by 3 bases, with 13 bases between.

This clonotype was seen at least ten times. The V and J genes are TRBV4-1 and TRBJ1-4; no clear D gene. CDR1 and CDR2 from the germline V gene are MGHRA and YSYEKL. This CDR3 contains 13 residues. V was pared by 1 base and J by 7 bases, with 7 bases between. The CDR3 sequence is CASSQVVGEKLFF. The CDR3 DNA is TGCGCCAGCAGCCAAGTGGTCGGTGAAAAACTGTTTTTT.

This clonotype was observed at least ten times. The rearrangement uses TRBV15 and TRBJ1-5; D not certain. V dropped 1 base and J dropped 3 bases, with 10 bases sitting between them. CDR3 length: 15 amino acids. Germline V lookup: CDR1 LNHNV, CDR2 YYDKDF (reference sequence). The CDR3 nucleotides read TGTGCCACCAGCAGAGGTCGGGAGCTCAATCAGCCCCAGCATTTT. Translated, it gives CATSRGRELNQPQHF.

By proportion, this clonotype is medium-sized (0.01 to 0.1%). The chain is built from TRBV25-1 and TRBJ2-2; D is uncertain. Trimming removed 1 base at V and 1 base at J, with 7 bases between. The CDR3 has 15 amino acids. The germline V gene has CDR1 MGHDK and CDR2 SYGVNS. CDR3 amino acids: CASSESTLNTGELFF. The DNA of the CDR3 is TGTGCCAGCAGTGAATCGACCCTGAACACCGGGGAGCTGTTTTTT.

This clonotype is deemed medium-sized (0.01 to 0.1%). This chain joins TRBV20-1 and TRBJ2-1; no clear D gene. In germline, CDR1 is DFQATT, CDR2 SNEGSKA (reference sequence). Trimming stripped 3 bases from V and 0 bases from J, with 15 bases between. This CDR3 comprises 16 residues. CDR3 DNA sequence: TGCAGTGCTAGCCTCGGTTACTCTAGCTCCTACAATGAGCAGTTCTTC. This codes for CSASLGYSSSYNEQFF.

This clonotype was found many times. This sequence joins TRBV4-2 and TRBJ2-2, with 7 bases that match TRBD2. The germline CDR1 and CDR2 sequences are LGHNA and YNFKEQ. With 1 base clipped from V and 4 bases from J, the junction kept 9 bases outside the gene matches. CDR3 length: 17 amino acids. CDR3: CASSQAGGTTLTGELFF. The DNA for the CDR3 is TGTGCCAGCAGCCAAGCCGGGGGGACTACCCTCACCGGGGAGCTGTTTTTT.

Sample share makes this clonotype medium-sized. This rearrangement joins TRBV29-1 to TRBJ1-2; D is unclear. The length of the CDR3 is 14 residues. The germline gives CDR1 SQVTM, CDR2 ANQGSEA. V lost 3 bases and J lost 2, with 13 bases in between. The chain's CDR3 is CSVDLASANYGYTF. CDR3 sequence (DNA): TGCAGCGTTGATTTGGCGTCAGCCAACTATGGCTACACCTTC.

V usage is TRBV5-1 and J usage is TRBJ2-7; tentatively, D is TRBD2 (7 bases). The CDR3 runs to 14 residues. CDR1 SGHRS and CDR2 YFSETQ come from the germline V gene. V was pared by 1 base and J by 2 bases, with 10 bases between. The CDR3 region is CASSLRGGPYEQYF. For the CDR3, the DNA is TGCGCCAGCAGCTTGAGGGGGGGGCCCTACGAGCAGTACTTC.

The rearrangement joins TRBV28 to TRBJ1-1; D call uncertain. In germline, CDR1 is MDHEN, CDR2 SYDVKM. This CDR3 has 12 amino acids. Trimming took 2 bases from V and 1 from J, leaving 2 bases between them. The CDR3 region is CASSLQNTEAFF. CDR3 in DNA: TGTGCCAGCAGTTTACAGAACACTGAAGCTTTCTTT.

This clonotype was recorded many times. The J gene is TRBJ2-7, the V gene TRBV4-2; no clear D. The germline gives CDR1 LGHNA, CDR2 YNFKEQ. V lost 2 bases and J 5 bases, leaving 10 bases between the germline ends. The CDR3 is 13 amino acids. The CDR3 protein is CASSQLVAHEQYF. CDR3 DNA: TGTGCCAGCAGCCAATTAGTTGCCCACGAGCAGTACTTC.